This TCR beta chain was obtained from a study of a mutant IDH1 vaccine in newly diagnosed glioma. Study-wide context: Radiotherapy alone preceded vaccination by 4-6 weeks; alternatively, vaccination started with temozolomide cycles. Of the patients given treatment, approximately 60% were male and around 40% were female, and a mean age of roughly 40 years was recorded.

The data were produced by immunoSEQ multiplex PCR, yet TCRdb's version contains in-frame clones alone and is incomplete. The data hold roughly 110,000 clones, with roughly 90% observed a single time. Stated time point: week 11, during vaccination. Doses consisted of 300 ug of mutant IDH1 20-mer peptide each, paired with topical imiquimod. Concerning this clone: The antigen remains undetermined.

V lost 3 bases, J lost 2 bases, and 11 bases lay in between. Germline CDR1 SGHAT, CDR2 FQNNGV. The CDR3 sequence is 14 residues long. The V gene is TRBV11-2, the J gene TRBJ2-7; D unresolved. The sequence derives from a woman in her forties or fifties with glioma. The sequences come from PBMCs, collected from a glioma patient whose treatment included an IDH1 peptide vaccine. This CDR3 reads CASSFLHDTYEQYF. The CDR3 bases are TGTGCCAGCAGCTTTTTACATGACACCTACGAGCAGTACTTC. Variable domain in full (rest from reference TRBV11-2 and TRBJ2-7): EAGVAQSPRYKIIEKRQSVAFWCNPISGHATLYWYQQILGQGPKLLIQFQNNGVVDDSQLPKDRFSAERLKGVDSTLKIQPAKLEDSAVYLCASSFLHDTYEQYFGPGTRLTVT.